Presented here are 30 T cell receptor beta chains from one specimen sequenced in a study of T cell changes during pregnancy in multiple sclerosis. The method was immunoSEQ multiplex PCR; TCRdb's version includes in-frame clones alone and lacks a portion of them. The profile shows about 36,000 clones, about 91% of them singletons. The sequencing here drew on CD4+ T cells from peripheral blood mononuclear cells, taken after pregnancy. Receptor source: a female donor with multiple sclerosis, enrolled in a pregnancy study.

The CDR3 here is CASSLVQGSNYGYTF. In nucleotides, the CDR3 is TGCGCCAGCAGCTTGGTGCAGGGGTCGAACTATGGCTACACCTTC. The chain recombines TRBV5-1 with TRBJ1-2, with a possible D match to TRBD1 (6 bases). V lost 0 bases, J lost 2 bases, and 11 bases lay in between. Germline-derived CDR1 and CDR2 are SGHRS and YFSETQ. The CDR3 loop spans 15 amino acids.

In DNA, the CDR3 is TGTGCCAGCAGGGACAGGGCATTCACTGAAGCTTTCTTT. It translates to CASRDRAFTEAFF. The V and J genes are TRBV6-1 and TRBJ1-1; 8 positions match TRBD1. This CDR3 is built from 13 residues. J lost 4 bases, V lost 6 bases, and 4 bases had no gene match. Germline-derived CDR1 and CDR2 are MNHNS and SASEGT.

V is TRBV28 and J is TRBJ1-5; D uncertain. V was shortened by 6 bases and J by 2 bases, with 17 bases between the two germline ends. Germline CDR1 is MDHEN and CDR2 is SYDVKM. CDR3 length: 16 residues. DNA for the CDR3: TGTGCCAGCAGATCTGGCCCTAGGAGGGGCAATCAGCCCCAGCATTTT. It is translated as CASRSGPRRGNQPQHF.

The chain has TRBV11-2 and TRBJ2-3; TRBD1 agrees at 8 bases. V lost 0 bases and J lost 1; bases outside the gene matches: 3. Germline values: CDR1 SGHAT, CDR2 FQNNGV. This CDR3 comprises 16 residues. In nucleotides, the CDR3 is TGTGCCAGCAGCTTAGAGGGGGGACAGGGCACAGATACGCAGTATTTT. Its protein is CASSLEGGQGTDTQYF.

In DNA form, the CDR3 reads TGTGCCAGCAGCCAAGGGGGGGCCCCCCTCGGCGAGCAGTACTTC. Its translation: CASSQGGAPLGEQYF. The genes are TRBV9 and TRBJ2-7; TRBD2 might be the D (7 bases). Trimming stripped 4 bases from V and 6 bases from J, with 20 bases between. The CDR3 contains 15 residues. CDR1 and CDR2 from the germline V gene are SGDLS and YYNGEE. Full variable domain (remainder filled in from reference TRBV9 and TRBJ2-7): DSGVTQTPKHLITATGQRVTLRCSPRSGDLSVYWYQQSLDQGLQFLIQYYNGEERAKGNILERFSAQQFPDLHSELNLSSLELGDSALYFCASSQGGAPLGEQYFGPGTRLTVT.

This chain uses TRBV28 with TRBJ2-2; 7 positions agree with TRBD2. V gave up 3 bases and J gave up 3 bases; unmatched junction bases: 4. The CDR3 has 15 residues. The V gene's germline CDR1 is MDHEN and CDR2 SYDVKM. The CDR3 region is CASSFSGRYTGELFF. For the CDR3, the DNA is TGTGCCAGCAGTTTCTCCGGGAGGTACACCGGGGAGCTGTTTTTT.

The chain employs TRBV6-1 and TRBJ2-6; no clear D. Germline V gene data show CDR1 as MNHNS and CDR2 as SASEGT. The CDR3 loop spans 14 amino acids. Trimming cost V 8 bases and J 1 base, with 9 bases left between them. The CDR3 nucleotides read TGTGCCAGCCGACAAGTTTCTGGGGCCAACGTCCTGACTTTC. Amino acids: CASRQVSGANVLTF.

This clone was counted between two and nine times. The genes are TRBV19 and TRBJ2-7, with a weak D call TRBD1 (5 bases). V was clipped by 2 bases and J by 9 bases, with 17 bases between them. Germline assignment: CDR1 LNHDA and CDR2 SQIVND (reference sequence). The CDR3 runs 14 residues. CDR3 bases: TGTGCCAGTAGTATACAGGGTTCTGAGTCCCCGCAGTACTTC. Translated, it gives CASSIQGSESPQYF. The entire variable domain, with the rest obtained from reference TRBV19 and TRBJ2-7, is as follows: DGGITQSPKYLFRKEGQNVTLSCEQNLNHDAMYWYRQDPGQGLRLIYYSQIVNDFQKGDIAEGYSVSREKKESFPLTVTSAQKNPTAFYLCASSIQGSESPQYFGPGTRLTVT.

This chain connects TRBV4-3 to TRBJ2-1, with D perhaps TRBD1 (5 bases). Trimming cost V 1 base and J 10 bases, with 17 bases left between them. Germline CDR1 and CDR2: LGHNA and YSLEER. The CDR3 loop spans 15 amino acids. This chain's CDR3 is CASSQAFQGVREQFF. CDR3 coding DNA: TGCGCCAGCAGCCAAGCGTTCCAAGGGGTGAGGGAGCAGTTCTTC.

The gene calls are TRBV10-2 and TRBJ2-7, with D possibly TRBD1 on 6 matching bases. CDR1 and CDR2 from the germline V gene are WSHSY and SAAADI. The CDR3 has 15 residues. Trimming stripped 6 bases from V and 3 bases from J, with 18 bases between. CDR3 loop: CASRAQGRNDYEQYF. CDR3 DNA sequence: TGCGCCAGCAGGGCACAGGGTAGAAACGACTACGAGCAGTACTTC.

CDR3 in DNA: TGTGCCAGTAGTATAGGCGGGGAGTGGTCACCCCTCCACTTT. This translates into CASSIGGEWSPLHF. The V gene is TRBV19, the J gene TRBJ1-6; D is undetermined. CDR1 is LNHDA, CDR2 SQIVND, per germline (reference sequence). The ends were cut back, 1 base at V and 10 bases at J, with 11 bases in the middle. The CDR3 totals 14 residues. Together with reference TRBV19 and TRBJ1-6, the CDR3 gives the full variable domain: DGGITQSPKYLFRKEGQNVTLSCEQNLNHDAMYWYRQDPGQGLRLIYYSQIVNDFQKGDIAEGYSVSREKKESFPLTVTSAQKNPTAFYLCASSIGGEWSPLHFGNGTRLTVT.

This chain connects TRBV14 to TRBJ1-2; D not resolved. CDR1 is SGHDN, CDR2 FVKESK, per germline. V lost 1 base and J 0 bases, leaving 15 bases between the germline ends. This CDR3 spans 17 amino acids. The CDR3 is CASSQVSNTRANYGYTF. The CDR3 DNA reads TGTGCCAGCAGCCAAGTTTCGAATACCCGAGCTAACTATGGCTACACCTTC.

This chain links TRBV7-8 with TRBJ2-1, with D tentatively TRBD1 (5 bases). The length of the CDR3 is 17 residues. Germline CDR1 SGHVS, CDR2 FQNEAQ. Trimming took off 1 base at V and 6 bases at J, with 19 bases between the two ends. The CDR3 is CASSLGATAYRGNEQFF. The DNA of the CDR3 is TGTGCCAGCAGCTTAGGGGCGACTGCCTATAGGGGCAATGAGCAGTTCTTC.

This chain uses TRBV11-1 with TRBJ1-1; D not resolved. V was pared by 4 bases and J by 1 base, with 10 bases between. The CDR3 has 14 residues. The germline V gene encodes CDR1 SGHAT and CDR2 FQDESV (reference sequence). The CDR3 spells CASSSPVRNTEAFF. Written as DNA, the CDR3 is TGTGCCAGCAGCTCCCCGGTCCGGAACACTGAAGCTTTCTTT. The full variable domain, completed using reference TRBV11-1 and TRBJ1-1, is EAEVAQSPRYKITEKSQAVAFWCDPISGHATLYWYRQILGQGPELLVQFQDESVVDDSQLPKDRFSAERLKGVDSTLKIQPAELGDSAMYLCASSSPVRNTEAFFGQGTRLTVV.

In DNA form, the CDR3 reads TGTGCCAGCAGAGGTCAGACTAGCGGGAGAAACACCGGGGAGCTGTTTTTT. Its protein product is CASRGQTSGRNTGELFF. The chain has TRBV9 and TRBJ2-2; 12 bases line up with TRBD2. Germline trimming cut 5 bases from V and 2 bases from J; bases unmatched to any gene: 7. Per the germline V gene, CDR1 is SGDLS and CDR2 is YYNGEE. This CDR3 is built from 17 residues.

The chain employs TRBV30 and TRBJ2-7; the match to TRBD2 covers 9 bases. Germline V lookup: CDR1 GTSNPN, CDR2 SVGIG (reference sequence). The CDR3 has 16 amino acids. Germline trimming cut 0 bases from V and 4 bases from J; bases unmatched to any gene: 10. CDR3 sequence reads: CAWSVSSSAGGYEQYF. The DNA of the CDR3 is TGTGCCTGGAGTGTATCATCGTCAGCGGGAGGATACGAGCAGTACTTC.

This chain joins TRBV7-2 and TRBJ2-3; D may be TRBD2 (5 bases). The length of the CDR3 is 15 residues. The germline gives CDR1 SGHTA, CDR2 FQGNSA. Trimming shortened V by 5 bases and J by 2 bases, and 14 bases separated the two germline ends. The CDR3 sequence is CASSSKRGYTDTQYF. The DNA for the CDR3 is TGTGCCAGCAGCAGTAAAAGAGGGTACACAGATACGCAGTATTTT.

Note on this clone: Other DNA sequences from this sample encode an identical CDR3 as well. The chain couples TRBV18 to TRBJ2-7; D uncertain. The CDR3 covers 12 residues. Germline assignment: CDR1 KGHSH and CDR2 LQKENI. The germline V and J ends were trimmed by 3 bases and 3 bases, with 6 bases remaining between them. The CDR3 sequence is CASSPSSYEQYF. DNA for the CDR3: TGTGCCAGCTCACCTTCCAGCTACGAGCAGTACTTC.

The chain recombines TRBV7-9 with TRBJ2-7; TRBD1 is a possible D gene (6 bases). CDR3 length: 17 residues. Germline V lookup: CDR1 SEHNR, CDR2 FQNEAQ (reference sequence). The ends were cut back, 2 bases at V and 2 bases at J, with 19 bases in the middle. The CDR3 nucleotides read TGTGCCAGCAGCTTAATACAGGGTATTGATAAACCCTACGAGCAGTACTTC. Residues: CASSLIQGIDKPYEQYF.

V and J are TRBV29-1 and TRBJ2-5, with TRBD2 identical over 8 bases. This CDR3 spans 14 amino acids. With V trimmed by 4 bases and J by 3 bases, 7 bases remained unmatched. Germline-derived CDR1 and CDR2 are SQVTM and ANQGSEA. CDR3 nucleotide sequence: TGCAGCGTTGTCTCCCGGACTAGCAAAGAGACCCAGTACTTC. As protein: CSVVSRTSKETQYF.

The chain combines TRBV11-3 with TRBJ2-1, with D tentatively TRBD2 (6 bases). There are 17 residues in the CDR3. The ends were cut back, 1 base at V and 8 bases at J, with 21 bases in the middle. Per the germline V gene, CDR1 is SGHNT and CDR2 is YENEEA. The CDR3 is CASSLGLGGVEVDEQFF. The CDR3 region has the DNA TGTGCCAGCAGCTTAGGTCTTGGCGGGGTGGAGGTCGATGAGCAGTTCTTC.

The rearrangement uses TRBV7-8 and TRBJ2-6; tentatively, D is TRBD2 (5 bases). Germline V gene sequence: CDR1 SGHVS, CDR2 FQNEAQ. V gave up 5 bases and J gave up 2 bases, with 19 bases separating them. This CDR3 contains 18 residues. CDR3 in DNA: TGTGCCAGCAGCCGAATCCTACGGACTGAGGCTGGGGCCAACGTCCTGACTTTC. This sequence encodes CASSRILRTEAGANVLTF. The variable domain in full, with the rest retrieved from reference TRBV7-8 and TRBJ2-6, is GAGVSQSPRYKVAKRGQDVALRCDPISGHVSLFWYQQALGQGPEFLTYFQNEAQLDKSGLPSDRFFAERPEGSVSTLKIQRTQQEDSAVYLCASSRILRTEAGANVLTFGAGSRLTVL.

This clone was counted a single time. The chain employs TRBV4-2 and TRBJ1-5, with D perhaps matching TRBD1 (5 bases). The CDR3 totals 14 residues. V lost 3 bases, J lost 2 bases, and 8 bases lay in between. Germline V lookup: CDR1 LGHNA, CDR2 YNFKEQ. Written as DNA, the CDR3 is TGTGCCAGCAGCCAGGAACAGGGCAATCAGCCCCAGCATTTT. This gives the protein CASSQEQGNQPQHF.

This sequence joins TRBV7-9 and TRBJ1-4; D uncertain. The germline gives CDR1 SEHNR, CDR2 FQNEAQ (reference sequence). The CDR3 spans 16 residues. Trimming removed 2 bases at V and 6 bases at J, with 16 bases between. CDR3 nucleotide sequence: TGTGCCAGCAGCTTAAGGGCCGGGGTATCCGATGAAAAACTGTTTTTT. Translation: CASSLRAGVSDEKLFF.

This clone appeared a single time. V and J are TRBV6-5 and TRBJ2-1, with TRBD2 matching over 10 bases. The CDR3 totals 14 residues. The germline gives CDR1 MNHEY, CDR2 SVGAGI. Trimming removed 6 bases from V and 12 bases from J; junction bases left unmatched: 11. CDR3 in amino acids: CASSRPTSGFGQFF. Here the CDR3 DNA reads TGTGCCAGCAGCCGGCCGACTAGCGGGTTCGGGCAGTTCTTC.

V is TRBV25-1 and J is TRBJ1-1; D gene ambiguous. Germline-derived CDR1 and CDR2 are MGHDK and SYGVNS. The CDR3 contains 13 residues. V was shortened by 1 base and J by 6 bases, with 9 bases between the two germline ends. CDR3 sequence: CASSESHTAEAFF. As DNA, the CDR3 is TGTGCCAGCAGTGAATCACATACAGCTGAAGCTTTCTTT.

The V and J genes are TRBV10-3 and TRBJ1-2, with TRBD1 matching over 8 bases. Trimming at V came to 0 bases and at J to 3 bases, leaving 6 bases not matched to a gene. CDR1 ENHRY and CDR2 SYGVKD come from the germline V gene. This CDR3 has 16 amino acids. For the CDR3, the DNA is TGTGCCATCAGTGAGTCGCTAACAGGGGGGGACTATGGCTACACCTTC. It yields the protein CAISESLTGGDYGYTF.

The rearrangement uses TRBV12-5 and TRBJ1-4, with a weak D call TRBD1 (6 bases). Trimming took 9 bases from V and 4 from J, leaving 12 bases between them. This CDR3 region has 13 residues. Germline lookup yields CDR1 LGHNT and CDR2 FRNRAP. The CDR3 loop is CASSDSNNEKLFF. The CDR3 DNA follows: TGTGCTAGCTCGGACAGCAATAATGAAAAACTGTTTTTT.

The V gene is TRBV4-3, the J gene TRBJ1-2; the D gene is possibly TRBD1 (5 bases). V lost 7 bases and J lost 5, with 23 bases in between. Germline CDR1 and CDR2: LGHNA and YSLEER. There are 16 residues in the CDR3. The CDR3 spells CASTYEHGRVEYGYTF. The CDR3 DNA follows: TGCGCCAGCACCTATGAGCATGGCAGGGTGGAATATGGCTACACCTTC.

The rearrangement links TRBV5-4 to TRBJ1-5, with D tentatively TRBD1 (6 bases). This CDR3 has 15 residues. V lost 1 base, J lost 7 bases, and 15 bases lay in between. Germline CDR1 SGHNT, CDR2 YYREEE (reference sequence). CDR3 protein: CASSLKGGRPQPQHF. For the CDR3, the DNA is TGTGCCAGCAGCTTGAAAGGGGGTAGGCCCCAGCCCCAGCATTTT.